Below, 9 T cell receptor beta chains from the same sample are listed, as sequenced in a study of blood T cell repertoires in COVID-19 (dated by TCRdb to 2018 to 2021). Receptors were amplified or captured by the immunoSEQ multiplex PCR assay. In TCRdb, the immuneACCESS table is reduced to in-frame sequences with V and J assigned. These tables do not hold every clone; where another copy was compared, an unresolved V gene accounts for under half, and the others remain unexplained. This sample comprises 320,000 or so clones, 87% of them detected only once. About 0.93% of the sample goes to the ten largest clones. The sequencing sample was made of PBMCs or T cells enriched from blood (not recorded which). Receptor source: a woman aged 25 to 45 who had recovered from COVID-19.

This sequence joins TRBV7-2 and TRBJ2-2; D remains ambiguous. The germline V gene encodes CDR1 SGHTA and CDR2 FQGNSA. This CDR3 comprises 14 residues. With 0 bases removed from V and 7 bases from J, the gap between germline ends came to 9 bases. CDR3 nucleotide sequence: TGTGCCAGCAGCTTAGCCTTGGCTAGCGGGGAGCTGTTTTTT. This codes for CASSLALASGELFF.

The rearrangement uses TRBV19 and TRBJ1-5; 7 bases agree with TRBD1. The germline V gene encodes CDR1 LNHDA and CDR2 SQIVND (reference sequence). Germline trimming cut 7 bases from V and 6 bases from J; bases unmatched to any gene: 6. This CDR3 region has 13 residues. The CDR3 nucleotides read TGTGCCAGTACCGACAGGGCCGGTCAGCCCCAGCATTTT. It yields the protein CASTDRAGQPQHF.

The gene calls are TRBV10-2 and TRBJ1-6; 7 positions agree with TRBD1. V shed 6 bases and J 10 bases; nucleotides not matched to a gene: 15. Germline CDR1 reads WSHSY; CDR2 reads SAAADI. The CDR3 has 16 residues. CDR3 amino acids: CASSVSNRGQPSPLHF. DNA for the CDR3: TGCGCCAGCAGCGTCAGTAACAGGGGTCAGCCCTCACCCCTCCACTTT.

The chain links TRBV7-6 to TRBJ1-4; possibly TRBD1 for D (6 bases). V gave up 2 bases and J gave up 8 bases, with 15 bases separating them. The CDR3 runs to 15 residues. The V gene's germline CDR1 is SGHVS and CDR2 FNYEAQ. The CDR3 here is CASSLNSGVAEKLFF. The CDR3 DNA is TGTGCCAGCAGCTTAAATTCAGGGGTGGCCGAAAAACTGTTTTTT. Supplemented by reference TRBV7-6 and TRBJ1-4, the full variable domain reads GAGVSQSPRYKVTKRGQDVALRCDPISGHVSLYWYRQALGQGPEFLTYFNYEAQQDKSGLPNDRFSAERPEGSISTLTIQRTEQRDSAMYRCASSLNSGVAEKLFFGSGTQLSVL.

V is TRBV19 and J is TRBJ1-3, with D possibly TRBD1 on 6 matching bases. The CDR3 totals 20 residues. Germline V CDR1 and CDR2: LNHDA, SQIVND (reference sequence). V lost 1 base and J 0 bases, leaving 22 bases between the germline ends. The CDR3 here is CASSIVRDKPFLSSGNTIYF. DNA of the CDR3: TGTGCCAGTAGTATAGTTAGGGACAAGCCGTTCTTATCCTCTGGAAACACCATATATTTT.

This chain joins TRBV10-3 and TRBJ2-4; 10 nucleotides agree with TRBD1. The CDR3 extends over 16 amino acids. V shed 0 bases and J 1 base; nucleotides not matched to a gene: 0. Germline values: CDR1 ENHRY, CDR2 SYGVKD. CDR3 coding DNA: TGTGCCATCAGTGAGTCGGGACAGGGGGCCAAAAACATTCAGTACTTC. Its protein is CAISESGQGAKNIQYF.

This chain uses TRBV9 with TRBJ2-3; TRBD2 aligns across 13 bases. The CDR3 is made up of 16 amino acids. V lost 2 bases to trimming and J lost 6 bases; unmatched junction nucleotides: 6. The germline CDR1 and CDR2 sequences are SGDLS and YYNGEE. The CDR3 coding sequence is TGTGCCAGCAGCGTCTCCGGACTAGCGGGGGCGGATACGCAGTATTTT. Translation: CASSVSGLAGADTQYF.

The chain employs TRBV11-2 and TRBJ2-2; the match to TRBD2 covers 8 bases. The V gene's germline CDR1 is SGHAT and CDR2 FQNNGV. The CDR3 is 15 amino acids. The junction had 4 bases not matched to a gene; V was cut back by 1 base and J by 6 bases. For the CDR3, the DNA is TGTGCCAGCAGCTTAGGAGCGGGGGCATCCGGGGAGCTGTTTTTT. It codes for CASSLGAGASGELFF.

V gene TRBV6-2 or TRBV6-3 combines with J gene TRBJ1-5; TRBD1 is a possible D gene (5 bases). The germline V gene has CDR1 MNHEY and CDR2 SVGEGT. The CDR3 length is 13 residues. V was clipped by 5 bases and J by 7 bases, with 12 bases between them. The CDR3 DNA sequence: TGTGCCAGCAGTCCCGGCGGGGCCCAGCCCCAGCATTTT. It specifies CASSPGGAQPQHF.